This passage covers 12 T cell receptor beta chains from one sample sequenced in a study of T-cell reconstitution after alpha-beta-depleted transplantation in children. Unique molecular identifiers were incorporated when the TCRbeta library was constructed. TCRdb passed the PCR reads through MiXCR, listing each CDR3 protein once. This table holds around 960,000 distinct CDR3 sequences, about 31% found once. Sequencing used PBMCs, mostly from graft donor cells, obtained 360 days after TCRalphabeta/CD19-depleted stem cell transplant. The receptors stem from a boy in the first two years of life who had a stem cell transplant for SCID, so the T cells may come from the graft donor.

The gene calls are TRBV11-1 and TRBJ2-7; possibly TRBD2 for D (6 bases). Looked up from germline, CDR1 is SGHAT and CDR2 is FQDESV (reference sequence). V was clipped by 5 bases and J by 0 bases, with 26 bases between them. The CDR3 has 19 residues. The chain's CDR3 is CASSPRGKDPTFPSYEQYF. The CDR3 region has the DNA TGTGCCAGCAGCCCCCGGGGGAAAGATCCAACTTTTCCCTCCTACGAGCAGTACTTC.

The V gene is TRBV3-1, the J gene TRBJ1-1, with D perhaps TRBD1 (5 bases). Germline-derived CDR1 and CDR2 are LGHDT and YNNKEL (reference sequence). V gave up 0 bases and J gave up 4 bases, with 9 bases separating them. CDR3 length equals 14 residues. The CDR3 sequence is CASSQDGATTEAFF. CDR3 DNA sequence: TGTGCCAGCAGCCAAGATGGGGCCACCACTGAAGCTTTCTTT.

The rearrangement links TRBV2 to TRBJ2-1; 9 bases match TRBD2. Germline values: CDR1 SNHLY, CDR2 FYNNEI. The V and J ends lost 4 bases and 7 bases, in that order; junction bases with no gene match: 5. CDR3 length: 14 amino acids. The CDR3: CASSGGGGANEQFF. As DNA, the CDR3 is TGTGCCAGCAGTGGCGGCGGGGGGGCTAATGAGCAGTTCTTC.

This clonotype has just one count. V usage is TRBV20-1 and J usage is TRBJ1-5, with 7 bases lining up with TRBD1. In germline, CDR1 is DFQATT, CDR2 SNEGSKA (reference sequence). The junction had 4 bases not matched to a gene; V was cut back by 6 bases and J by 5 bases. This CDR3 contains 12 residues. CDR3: CSAAGTDQPQHF. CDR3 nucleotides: TGCAGTGCAGCAGGGACAGATCAGCCCCAGCATTTT.

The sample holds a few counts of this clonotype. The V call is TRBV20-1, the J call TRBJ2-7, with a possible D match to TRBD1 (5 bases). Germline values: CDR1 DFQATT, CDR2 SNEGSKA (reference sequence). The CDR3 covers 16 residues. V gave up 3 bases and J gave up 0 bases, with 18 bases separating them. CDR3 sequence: CSASSRQQAYSYEQYF. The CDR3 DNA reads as TGCAGTGCTAGCAGTCGGCAACAGGCCTACTCCTACGAGCAGTACTTC.

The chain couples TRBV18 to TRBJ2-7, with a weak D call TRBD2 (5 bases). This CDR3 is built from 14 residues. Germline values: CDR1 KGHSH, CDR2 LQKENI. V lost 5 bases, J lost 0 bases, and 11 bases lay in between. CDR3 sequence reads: CASSITGDSYEQYF. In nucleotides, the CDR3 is TGTGCCAGCTCAATAACCGGGGACTCCTACGAGCAGTACTTC.

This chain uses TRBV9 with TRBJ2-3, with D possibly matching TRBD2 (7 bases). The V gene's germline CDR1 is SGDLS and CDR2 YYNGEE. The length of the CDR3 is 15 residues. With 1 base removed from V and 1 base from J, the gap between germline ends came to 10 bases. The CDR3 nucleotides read TGTGCCAGCAGCGTAAGGGGGGGACGCACAGATACGCAGTATTTT. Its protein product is CASSVRGGRTDTQYF. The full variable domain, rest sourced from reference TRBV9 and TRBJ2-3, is DSGVTQTPKHLITATGQRVTLRCSPRSGDLSVYWYQQSLDQGLQFLIQYYNGEERAKGNILERFSAQQFPDLHSELNLSSLELGDSALYFCASSVRGGRTDTQYFGPGTRLTVL.

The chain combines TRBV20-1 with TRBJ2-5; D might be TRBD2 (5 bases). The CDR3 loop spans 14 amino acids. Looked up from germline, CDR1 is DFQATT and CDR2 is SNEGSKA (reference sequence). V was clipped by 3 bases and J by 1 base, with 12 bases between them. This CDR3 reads CSARRVAPQETQYF. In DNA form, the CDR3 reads TGCAGTGCTAGGAGGGTAGCCCCCCAAGAGACCCAGTACTTC.

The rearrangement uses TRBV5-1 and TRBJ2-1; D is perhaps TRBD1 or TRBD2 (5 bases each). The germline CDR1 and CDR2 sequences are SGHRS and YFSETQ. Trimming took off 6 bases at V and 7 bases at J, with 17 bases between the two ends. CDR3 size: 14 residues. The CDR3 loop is CASTFEGMWNEQFF. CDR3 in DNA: TGCGCCAGCACCTTTGAGGGGATGTGGAATGAGCAGTTCTTC.

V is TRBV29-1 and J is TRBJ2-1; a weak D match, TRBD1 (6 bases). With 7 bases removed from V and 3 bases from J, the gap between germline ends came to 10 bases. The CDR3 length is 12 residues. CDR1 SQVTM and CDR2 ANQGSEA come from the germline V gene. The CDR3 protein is CSAGTFYNEQFF. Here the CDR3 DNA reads TGCAGCGCCGGGACATTCTACAATGAGCAGTTCTTC.

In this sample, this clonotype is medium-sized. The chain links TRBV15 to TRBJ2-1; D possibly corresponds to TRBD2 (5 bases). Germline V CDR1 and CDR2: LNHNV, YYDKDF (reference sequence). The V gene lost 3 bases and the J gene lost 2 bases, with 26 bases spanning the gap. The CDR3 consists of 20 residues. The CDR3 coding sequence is TGTGCCACCAGCAGTCATTTGGGGATTCAGGAGGCCCAACCCTACAATGAGCAGTTCTTC. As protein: CATSSHLGIQEAQPYNEQFF.

CDR3 DNA: TGTGCCAGCAGCTTAATAAGACTAGCGGGGGCCCCCTACGAGCAGTACTTC. Amino acids: CASSLIRLAGAPYEQYF. The J gene is TRBJ2-7, the V gene TRBV7-2; 12 bases match TRBD2. The CDR3 is 17 amino acids. CDR1 SGHTA and CDR2 FQGNSA come from the germline V gene. V trimming: 2 bases; J trimming: 2 bases; junction bases outside the gene matches: 7.